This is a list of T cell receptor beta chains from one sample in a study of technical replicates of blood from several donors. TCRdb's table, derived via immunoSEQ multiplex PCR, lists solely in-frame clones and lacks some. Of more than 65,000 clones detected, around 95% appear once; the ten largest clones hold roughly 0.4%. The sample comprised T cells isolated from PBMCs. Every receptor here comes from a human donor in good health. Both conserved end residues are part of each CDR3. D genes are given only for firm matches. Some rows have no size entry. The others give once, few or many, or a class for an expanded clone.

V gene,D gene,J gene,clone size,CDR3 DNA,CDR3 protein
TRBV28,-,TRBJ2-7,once,TGTGCCACCCTGGCTTCATCCTACGAGCAGTACTTC,CATLASSYEQYF
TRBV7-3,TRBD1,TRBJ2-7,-,TGTGCCAGCAGCTTACGACAGGGGCCCTACGAGCAGTACTTC,CASSLRQGPYEQYF
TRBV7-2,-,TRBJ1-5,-,TGTGCCAGCAGCACTTGGACGGGATCCAATCAGCCCCAGCATTTT,CASSTWTGSNQPQHF
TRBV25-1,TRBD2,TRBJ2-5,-,TGTGCCAGCAGTGATCCGGGACTAGCGGGAGGGCTAAGAGAGCAGTACTTC,CASSDPGLAGGLREQYF
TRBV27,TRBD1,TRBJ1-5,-,TGTGCCAGCAGTGGGGGGACAGATCAGCCCCAGCATTTT,CASSGGTDQPQHF
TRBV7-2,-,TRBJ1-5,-,TGTGCCAGCAGCTTAACACAGTTAAATCAGCCCCAGCATTTT,CASSLTQLNQPQHF
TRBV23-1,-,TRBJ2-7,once,TGCGCCAGCAGTCAACGACTCCCTCCCGAGCAGTACTTC,CASSQRLPPEQYF
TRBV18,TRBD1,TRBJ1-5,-,TGTGCCAGCTCACCACCGGGACAGGGAGGTCAGCCCCAGCATTTT,CASSPPGQGGQPQHF
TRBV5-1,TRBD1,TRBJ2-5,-,TGCGCCAGCAGCCCCGGACAGGGTTTGGAGACCCAGTACTTC,CASSPGQGLETQYF
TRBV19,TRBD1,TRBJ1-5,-,TGTGCCAGTAGTGACCGGGACAGGGAATATAGCAATCAGCCCCAGCATTTT,CASSDRDREYSNQPQHF
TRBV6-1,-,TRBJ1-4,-,TGTGCCAGCAGTGACTGGGGGCCTACTAATGAAAAACTGTTTTTT,CASSDWGPTNEKLFF
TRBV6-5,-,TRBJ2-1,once,TGTGCCAGCAGCAGGGTCCCCTACAATGAGCAGTTCTTC,CASSRVPYNEQFF
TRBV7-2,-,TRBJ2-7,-,TGTGCCAGCAGCTTACTTGTCGAAATCGAGGAGCAGTACTTC,CASSLLVEIEEQYF
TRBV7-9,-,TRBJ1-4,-,TGTGCCAGCAGCTTATATGAAAGCCCAACTAATGAAAAACTGTTTTTT,CASSLYESPTNEKLFF
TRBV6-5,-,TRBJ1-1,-,TGTGCCAGCAGTACTATGGGGCCCCACACTGAAGCTTTCTTT,CASSTMGPHTEAFF
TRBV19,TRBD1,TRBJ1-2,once,TGTGCCAGTAGTGCCGGGACAGGCACCCCCTATGGCTACACCTTC,CASSAGTGTPYGYTF
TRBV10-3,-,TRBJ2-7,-,TGTGCCATGGGGGACTGGCAGGGCTACGAGCAGTACTTC,CAMGDWQGYEQYF
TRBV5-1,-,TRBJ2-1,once,TGCGCCAGCAGCTTCAACAATGAGCAGTTCTTC,CASSFNNEQFF
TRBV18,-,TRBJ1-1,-,TGTGCCAGCTCACCACCGAGGGGGTACGAGTCTGAAGCTTTCTTT,CASSPPRGYESEAFF
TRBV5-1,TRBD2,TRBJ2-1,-,TGCGCCAGCAGCTTGGCTTTAGCGGGACTCTCCTACAATGAGCAGTTCTTC,CASSLALAGLSYNEQFF
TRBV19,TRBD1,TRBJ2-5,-,TGTGCCAGTAGTCCCGACAGGGTATCAGAGACCCAGTACTTC,CASSPDRVSETQYF
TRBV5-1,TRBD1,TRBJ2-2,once,TGCGCCAGCAGCTCAGGGGGCGGCACCGGGGAGCTGTTTTTT,CASSSGGGTGELFF
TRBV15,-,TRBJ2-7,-,TGTGCCGTGGGCCAGGTGAGCTCCTACGAGCAGTACTTC,CAVGQVSSYEQYF
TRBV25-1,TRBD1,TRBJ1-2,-,TGTGCCAGCAGTAGTAGGACAGGGGACTATGGCTACACCTTC,CASSSRTGDYGYTF
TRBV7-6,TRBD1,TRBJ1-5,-,TGTGCCAGCAGCCAGAGACAGGGGGCAAATCAGCCCCAGCATTTT,CASSQRQGANQPQHF
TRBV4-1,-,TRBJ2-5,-,TGCGCCAGCAGCCAATTTCACGCGGCAGAGACCCAGTACTTC,CASSQFHAAETQYF
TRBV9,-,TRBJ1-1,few,TGTGCCAGCAGCGCCGGACATCTTAACACTGAAGCTTTCTTT,CASSAGHLNTEAFF
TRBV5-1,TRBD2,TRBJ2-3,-,TGCGCCAGCAGCTTGGGCGGGAGAGGCACAGATACGCAGTATTTT,CASSLGGRGTDTQYF
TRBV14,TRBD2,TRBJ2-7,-,TGTGCCAGCAGCCAGACTAGCGGATACTACGAGCAGTACTTC,CASSQTSGYYEQYF
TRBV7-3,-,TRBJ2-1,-,TGTGCCAGCAGCTTATCCACAGGCGAGAATGAGCAGTTCTTC,CASSLSTGENEQFF
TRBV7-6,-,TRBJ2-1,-,TGTGCCAGCAGCGGTGTCTCTGCGGCCTTCGCCTACAATGAGCAGTTCTTC,CASSGVSAAFAYNEQFF
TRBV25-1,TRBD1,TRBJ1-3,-,TGTGCCAGCAGTTCGACCCCGGGACAGTCTCTCTCTGGAAACACCATATATTTT,CASSSTPGQSLSGNTIYF
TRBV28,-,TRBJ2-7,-,TGTGCCAGCAGTTTGTTCTCCGCGGCGTCGTACGAGCAGTACTTC,CASSLFSAASYEQYF
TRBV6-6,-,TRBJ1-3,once,TGTGCCAGCAGTTATGGCAGGGAAAACACCATATATTTT,CASSYGRENTIYF
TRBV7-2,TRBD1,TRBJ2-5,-,TGTGCCAGCAGCTTAGCGAGGGGGCAAAGAGAGACCCAGTACTTC,CASSLARGQRETQYF
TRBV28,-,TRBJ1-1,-,TGTGCCAGCAGTTACAGGGTTCCTGAAGCTTTCTTT,CASSYRVPEAFF
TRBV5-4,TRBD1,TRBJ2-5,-,TGTGCCAGCAGCCTGACAGGGGCCTTAGAGACCCAGTACTTC,CASSLTGALETQYF
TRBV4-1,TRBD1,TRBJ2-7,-,TGCGCCAGCAGCCATGCGGACAGGGAATCCTTCTACGAGCAGTACTTC,CASSHADRESFYEQYF
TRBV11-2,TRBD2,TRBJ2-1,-,TGTGCCAGCAGCCTCCGGGGTAGCGGGAGGTTCAATGAGCAGTTCTTC,CASSLRGSGRFNEQFF
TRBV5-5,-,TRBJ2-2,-,TGTGCCAGCAGCCTCACAGGGCAGATAAACACCGGGGAGCTGTTTTTT,CASSLTGQINTGELFF
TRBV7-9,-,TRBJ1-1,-,TGTGCCAGCAGCTCGGACAGCGCGATGGCTTTCTTT,CASSSDSAMAFF
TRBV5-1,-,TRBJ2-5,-,TGCGCCAGCAGCACCTCTGGTGAGGAGACCCAGTACTTC,CASSTSGEETQYF
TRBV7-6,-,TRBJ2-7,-,TGTGCCAGCAGCAGGGGCCTTACCTACGAGCAGTACTTC,CASSRGLTYEQYF
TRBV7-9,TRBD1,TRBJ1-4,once,TGTGCCAGCAGCACAGGGGACACTAATGAAAAACTGTTTTTT,CASSTGDTNEKLFF
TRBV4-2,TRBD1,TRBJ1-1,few,TGTGCCAGCAGCCAAGATAAGGGGGCCGACACTGAAGCTTTCTTT,CASSQDKGADTEAFF
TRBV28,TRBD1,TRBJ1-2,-,TGTGCCAGCGTTACAGGGGGAAAGGACTATGGCTACACCTTC,CASVTGGKDYGYTF
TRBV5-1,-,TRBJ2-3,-,TGCGCCAGCATAAGACAGGACCCAAGCACAGATACGCAGTATTTT,CASIRQDPSTDTQYF
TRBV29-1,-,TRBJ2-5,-,TGCAGCGTTGAAAAGGGGTACCAAGAGACCCAGTACTTC,CSVEKGYQETQYF
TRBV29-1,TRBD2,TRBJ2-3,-,TGCAGCACCAGGACTAGCGGGAGGGGAGATACGCAGTATTTT,CSTRTSGRGDTQYF
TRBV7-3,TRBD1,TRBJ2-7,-,TGTGCCAGCAGCTCCTCAGGGGGCTACGACGAGCAGTACTTC,CASSSSGGYDEQYF
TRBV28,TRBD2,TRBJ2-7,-,TGTGCCAGCACCCAACGGGACGGGAGGGCCTTCGAGCAGTACTTC,CASTQRDGRAFEQYF
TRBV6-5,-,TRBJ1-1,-,TGTGCCAGCAGACCCAGGGAACTGATGAACACTGAAGCTTTCTTT,CASRPRELMNTEAFF
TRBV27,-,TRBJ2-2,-,TGTGCCAGCAGTTTGCGCGGGGAGCTGTTTTTT,CASSLRGELFF